These T cell receptor beta chains were read from a single sample in a study of cytomegalovirus exposure and HLA in healthy donors. The method was immunoSEQ multiplex PCR; TCRdb's version includes in-frame clones alone and lacks a portion of them. This table has around 130,000 clones, 80% to 90% appearing once. What was sequenced was PBMCs. The receptor set was obtained from a woman aged 18 to 35 in good health and CMV-seropositive. Each CDR3 is given with its conserved first and last residue. The order of the fields is CDR3 DNA, CDR3 protein, J gene, D gene, clone size, V gene. The D gene is left open where the match is weak. For some rows the clone size is stated as once, few or many, or as a class when expanded; others skip it.

CDR3nt: TGTGCCAGCAGTCCGACGACAGGGGAGGCGAACTTC
CDR3aa: CASSPTTGEANF
j_gene: TRBJ2-4
d_gene: TRBD1
abundance: once
v_gene: TRBV28

CDR3nt: TGTGCCAGCAGCCATGGGGAGCACGAGCAGTACTTC
CDR3aa: CASSHGEHEQYF
j_gene: TRBJ2-7
d_gene: -
abundance: -
v_gene: TRBV11-2

CDR3nt: TGCGCCAGCAGTGAGAGGCAGGGAGGAACTGAAGCTTTCTTT
CDR3aa: CASSERQGGTEAFF
j_gene: TRBJ1-1
d_gene: -
abundance: once
v_gene: TRBV10-1

CDR3nt: TGTGCCAGCAGCTCAGGACTAGCGGACTTCTACGAGCAGTACTTC
CDR3aa: CASSSGLADFYEQYF
j_gene: TRBJ2-7
d_gene: TRBD2
abundance: -
v_gene: TRBV13

CDR3nt: TGTGCCAGCAGCGGGGGCCCGGGCGGGGAGCTGTTTTTT
CDR3aa: CASSGGPGGELFF
j_gene: TRBJ2-2
d_gene: -
abundance: -
v_gene: TRBV9

CDR3nt: TGTGCCAGCAGTGATCCAAAAGGGGATTCACCCCTCCACTTT
CDR3aa: CASSDPKGDSPLHF
j_gene: TRBJ1-6
d_gene: -
abundance: once
v_gene: TRBV25-1

CDR3nt: TGCGCCAGCAGCACTAACCGGGACAGGGGTGGCTACACCTTC
CDR3aa: CASSTNRDRGGYTF
j_gene: TRBJ1-2
d_gene: TRBD1
abundance: -
v_gene: TRBV5-1

CDR3nt: TGTGCCAGCAGCCGTGGAGGTAATGAAAAACTGTTTTTT
CDR3aa: CASSRGGNEKLFF
j_gene: TRBJ1-4
d_gene: -
abundance: -
v_gene: TRBV28

CDR3nt: TGTGCCAGCAGCCCCAGGGTAAATTCACCCCTCCACTTT
CDR3aa: CASSPRVNSPLHF
j_gene: TRBJ1-6
d_gene: -
abundance: -
v_gene: TRBV7-2

CDR3nt: TGTGCCAGTAGTTACGGGGGAAATACTGAAGCTTTCTTT
CDR3aa: CASSYGGNTEAFF
j_gene: TRBJ1-1
d_gene: -
abundance: -
v_gene: TRBV19

CDR3nt: TGCGCCAGCAGCCCCCTTGAGGGGGCCGTTTCAGACAATGAGCAGTTCTTC
CDR3aa: CASSPLEGAVSDNEQFF
j_gene: TRBJ2-1
d_gene: TRBD1
abundance: -
v_gene: TRBV4-1

CDR3nt: TGTGCCAGCAGCTTAACCACTAGCGGGGGCCACACAGATACGCAGTATTTT
CDR3aa: CASSLTTSGGHTDTQYF
j_gene: TRBJ2-3
d_gene: TRBD2
abundance: few
v_gene: TRBV11-1

CDR3nt: TGCGCCAGCAGCACGACTAGCGGGGGAGTCACAGATACGCAGTATTTT
CDR3aa: CASSTTSGGVTDTQYF
j_gene: TRBJ2-3
d_gene: TRBD2
abundance: few
v_gene: TRBV5-1

CDR3nt: TGTGCCAGCAGCGTAAGGTCGGGGGACTACACAGATACGCAGTATTTT
CDR3aa: CASSVRSGDYTDTQYF
j_gene: TRBJ2-3
d_gene: TRBD2
abundance: few
v_gene: TRBV9

CDR3nt: TGTGCCAGCAGTACAACTCTAGCGGGGGGAGGGTTCTTC
CDR3aa: CASSTTLAGGGFF
j_gene: TRBJ2-1
d_gene: TRBD2
abundance: few
v_gene: TRBV11-2

CDR3nt: TGTGCCAGCTATAGACAGGGGGGCCCCTCCTACGAGCAGTACTTC
CDR3aa: CASYRQGGPSYEQYF
j_gene: TRBJ2-7
d_gene: TRBD1
abundance: -
v_gene: TRBV2

CDR3nt: TGTGCCACCAGCAGAGGGGAGGTTGGGCCGCCCCAGCATTTT
CDR3aa: CATSRGEVGPPQHF
j_gene: TRBJ1-5
d_gene: -
abundance: once
v_gene: TRBV15

CDR3nt: TGTGCCAGCAGCACAGGGGTGGATACGCAGTATTTT
CDR3aa: CASSTGVDTQYF
j_gene: TRBJ2-3
d_gene: TRBD1
abundance: -
v_gene: TRBV7-9

CDR3nt: TGCGCCAGCAGCTTGGCGGGAGGGACATCGAATGAAAAACTGTTTTTT
CDR3aa: CASSLAGGTSNEKLFF
j_gene: TRBJ1-4
d_gene: -
abundance: -
v_gene: TRBV5-1

CDR3nt: TGTGCCAGCAGTGGCCTGACAGGGGACAATCAGCCCCAGCATTTT
CDR3aa: CASSGLTGDNQPQHF
j_gene: TRBJ1-5
d_gene: TRBD1
abundance: -
v_gene: TRBV25-1

CDR3nt: TGCGCCAGCAGCACGGACAAGTCCTACGAGCAGTACTTC
CDR3aa: CASSTDKSYEQYF
j_gene: TRBJ2-7
d_gene: -
abundance: -
v_gene: TRBV5-1

CDR3nt: TGCAGCGTTGACCTGACAGGTGACGACGAGCAGTACTTC
CDR3aa: CSVDLTGDDEQYF
j_gene: TRBJ2-7
d_gene: -
abundance: -
v_gene: TRBV29-1

CDR3nt: TGTGCCAGCAGTGAATTCGACAGAGCTAACTATGGCTACACCTTC
CDR3aa: CASSEFDRANYGYTF
j_gene: TRBJ1-2
d_gene: -
abundance: -
v_gene: TRBV6-1

CDR3nt: TGTGCCAGCAGTTTATACTGGGAGGAGCCCCCCAATGAGCAGTTCTTC
CDR3aa: CASSLYWEEPPNEQFF
j_gene: TRBJ2-1
d_gene: -
abundance: -
v_gene: TRBV27

CDR3nt: TGCGCCAGCAGTGACCCGGGGGGGCAGGAGCAGTTCTTC
CDR3aa: CASSDPGGQEQFF
j_gene: TRBJ2-1
d_gene: TRBD2
abundance: -
v_gene: TRBV10-1

CDR3nt: TGTGCCAGCAGTGACTGGCAGAACTATGGCTACACCTTC
CDR3aa: CASSDWQNYGYTF
j_gene: TRBJ1-2
d_gene: -
abundance: few
v_gene: TRBV25-1

CDR3nt: TGTGCCAGCAGCGTAGGGGGGGTCTCACCCCTCCACTTT
CDR3aa: CASSVGGVSPLHF
j_gene: TRBJ1-6
d_gene: -
abundance: -
v_gene: TRBV9

CDR3nt: TGTGCCAGCAGTAAGTCGGGCACTGAAGCTTTCTTT
CDR3aa: CASSKSGTEAFF
j_gene: TRBJ1-1
d_gene: -
abundance: once
v_gene: TRBV6-1

CDR3nt: TGTGCCAGCAGCCCTGGGACAGGCGCCTATGGCTACACCTTC
CDR3aa: CASSPGTGAYGYTF
j_gene: TRBJ1-2
d_gene: TRBD1
abundance: -
v_gene: TRBV6-5

CDR3nt: TGTGCCTGGAGTAGAGCGGGAGGTGGAGAGACCCAGTACTTC
CDR3aa: CAWSRAGGGETQYF
j_gene: TRBJ2-5
d_gene: TRBD2
abundance: -
v_gene: TRBV30

CDR3nt: TGTGCCAGCAGCCGGGGTGGCGGCGGCGATGAGCAGTTCTTC
CDR3aa: CASSRGGGGDEQFF
j_gene: TRBJ2-1
d_gene: -
abundance: -
v_gene: TRBV5-5

CDR3nt: TGTGCCAGCAGCACGTACGGGGGACAAGAGACCCAGTACTTC
CDR3aa: CASSTYGGQETQYF
j_gene: TRBJ2-5
d_gene: -
abundance: -
v_gene: TRBV7-6

CDR3nt: TGTGCCAGCAGTGAGGTATCAGGGAATCAGCCCCAGCATTTT
CDR3aa: CASSEVSGNQPQHF
j_gene: TRBJ1-5
d_gene: -
abundance: once
v_gene: TRBV6-5

CDR3nt: TGTGCCAGCAGCGGACAGGGCAATCAGCCCCAGCATTTT
CDR3aa: CASSGQGNQPQHF
j_gene: TRBJ1-5
d_gene: TRBD1
abundance: once
v_gene: TRBV14

CDR3nt: TGCGCCAGCAGTGAGTCGTGGGGACTAGCGGGGGACAATGAGCAGTTCTTC
CDR3aa: CASSESWGLAGDNEQFF
j_gene: TRBJ2-1
d_gene: TRBD2
abundance: -
v_gene: TRBV10-1

CDR3nt: TGTGCCAGCAGTTCCGGGACTAGCGCATACTACAATGAGCAGTTCTTC
CDR3aa: CASSSGTSAYYNEQFF
j_gene: TRBJ2-1
d_gene: TRBD2
abundance: -
v_gene: TRBV5-4

CDR3nt: TGTGCCTGGCGGGGGGGGTACAATGAGCAGTTCTTC
CDR3aa: CAWRGGYNEQFF
j_gene: TRBJ2-1
d_gene: TRBD2
abundance: -
v_gene: TRBV30

CDR3nt: TGTGCCAGCAGTCTCCGCGGCTCCCCCCGCGCCGCTTTCTTT
CDR3aa: CASSLRGSPRAAFF
j_gene: TRBJ1-1
d_gene: -
abundance: -
v_gene: TRBV27

CDR3nt: TGTGCCAGCCGACTCCTCCTGGCGGGGGGGCTTCCAGATACGCAGTATTTT
CDR3aa: CASRLLLAGGLPDTQYF
j_gene: TRBJ2-3
d_gene: TRBD2
abundance: -
v_gene: TRBV11-3

CDR3nt: TGTGCTAGCAGCTTATTACAGGCCTACAATGAGCAGTTCTTC
CDR3aa: CASSLLQAYNEQFF
j_gene: TRBJ2-1
d_gene: -
abundance: -
v_gene: TRBV7-7

CDR3nt: TGTGCCAGCAGCTTACCGACAGGGAGAAACTATGGCTACACCTTC
CDR3aa: CASSLPTGRNYGYTF
j_gene: TRBJ1-2
d_gene: TRBD1
abundance: -
v_gene: TRBV7-9

CDR3nt: TGTGCCAGCAGTTACTCTCGGAGTCGGGGGGGCGATGAGCAGTTCTTC
CDR3aa: CASSYSRSRGGDEQFF
j_gene: TRBJ2-1
d_gene: TRBD2
abundance: -
v_gene: TRBV6-5

CDR3nt: TGTGCCAGCAGCTTAGGGCAGAACTCCTACGAGCAGTACTTC
CDR3aa: CASSLGQNSYEQYF
j_gene: TRBJ2-7
d_gene: -
abundance: once
v_gene: TRBV7-9

CDR3nt: TGTGCCAGCAGCACCGTCAGACAGGATTGGGCTGGCTACACCTTC
CDR3aa: CASSTVRQDWAGYTF
j_gene: TRBJ1-2
d_gene: -
abundance: once
v_gene: TRBV5-8

CDR3nt: TGTGCCAGCAGACTAGCGGGTTTTAGCGAGCAGTACTTC
CDR3aa: CASRLAGFSEQYF
j_gene: TRBJ2-7
d_gene: TRBD2
abundance: -
v_gene: TRBV5-4

CDR3nt: TGTGCCAGTAGTGTGACCGGGACAAAGGCCCCTGAGACCCAGTACTTC
CDR3aa: CASSVTGTKAPETQYF
j_gene: TRBJ2-5
d_gene: -
abundance: once
v_gene: TRBV19

CDR3nt: TGTGCCAGCAGGATGGGACAGGCGGGCACCGGGGAGCTGTTTTTT
CDR3aa: CASRMGQAGTGELFF
j_gene: TRBJ2-2
d_gene: TRBD1
abundance: few
v_gene: TRBV2

CDR3nt: TGCGCCAGCAAGCCGGGGGACACCGGGGAGCTGTTTTTT
CDR3aa: CASKPGDTGELFF
j_gene: TRBJ2-2
d_gene: -
abundance: -
v_gene: TRBV10-2

CDR3nt: TGTGCCATCAGTGAGTCGTCCCCGGCTAGCGGGGACAATGAGCAGTTCTTC
CDR3aa: CAISESSPASGDNEQFF
j_gene: TRBJ2-1
d_gene: TRBD2
abundance: -
v_gene: TRBV10-3

CDR3nt: TGTGCCAGCAGCCCGAGGGACAGCCCTTCCTACAATGAGCAGTTCTTC
CDR3aa: CASSPRDSPSYNEQFF
j_gene: TRBJ2-1
d_gene: TRBD1
abundance: once
v_gene: TRBV7-9

CDR3nt: TGCGCCAGCAGCCCCGGGACAGGGGGGAATTCACCCCTCCACTTT
CDR3aa: CASSPGTGGNSPLHF
j_gene: TRBJ1-6
d_gene: TRBD1
abundance: -
v_gene: TRBV5-1

CDR3nt: TGTGCCAGCAGTGAAAGACAGTACTACGAGCAGTACTTC
CDR3aa: CASSERQYYEQYF
j_gene: TRBJ2-7
d_gene: -
abundance: -
v_gene: TRBV2